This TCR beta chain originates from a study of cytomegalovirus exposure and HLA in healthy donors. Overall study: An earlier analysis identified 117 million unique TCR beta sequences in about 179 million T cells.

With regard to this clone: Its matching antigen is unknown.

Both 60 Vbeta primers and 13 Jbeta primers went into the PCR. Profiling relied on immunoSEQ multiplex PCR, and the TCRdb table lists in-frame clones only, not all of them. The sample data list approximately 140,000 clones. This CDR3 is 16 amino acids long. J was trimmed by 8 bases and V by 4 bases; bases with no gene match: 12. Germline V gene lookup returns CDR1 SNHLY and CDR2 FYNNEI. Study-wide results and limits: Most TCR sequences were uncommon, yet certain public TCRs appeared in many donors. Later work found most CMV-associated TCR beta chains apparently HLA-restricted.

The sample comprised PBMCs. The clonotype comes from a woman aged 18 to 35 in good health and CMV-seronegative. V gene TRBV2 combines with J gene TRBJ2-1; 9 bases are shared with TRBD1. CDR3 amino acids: CASSVLLGTGSDEQFF. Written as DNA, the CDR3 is TGTGCCAGCAGTGTATTACTTGGGACAGGGTCGGATGAGCAGTTCTTC.